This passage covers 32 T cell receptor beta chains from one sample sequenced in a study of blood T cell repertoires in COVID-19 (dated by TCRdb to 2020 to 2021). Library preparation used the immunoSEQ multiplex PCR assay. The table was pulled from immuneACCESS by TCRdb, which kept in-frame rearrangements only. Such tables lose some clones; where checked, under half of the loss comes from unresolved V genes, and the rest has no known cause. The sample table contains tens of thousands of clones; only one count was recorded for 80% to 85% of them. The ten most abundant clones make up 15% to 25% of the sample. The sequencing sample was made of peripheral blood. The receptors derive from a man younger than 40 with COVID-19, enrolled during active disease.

The CDR3 DNA reads TGTGCCAGCAGCCTCGACAGATATGGCTACACCTTC. Its translation: CASSLDRYGYTF. This chain connects TRBV5-8 to TRBJ1-2; tentative D call: TRBD1 (5 bases). Germline values: CDR1 SGHTS, CDR2 YDEGEE. The CDR3 has 12 amino acids. V was cut by 4 bases and J by 5 bases, with 9 bases left in between.

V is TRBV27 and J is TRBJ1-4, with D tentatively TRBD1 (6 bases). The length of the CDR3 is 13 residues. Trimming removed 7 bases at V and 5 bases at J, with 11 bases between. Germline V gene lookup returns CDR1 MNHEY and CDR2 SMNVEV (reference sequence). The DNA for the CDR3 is TGTGCCAGCACGACAGGTTGGAATGAAAAACTGTTTTTT. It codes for CASTTGWNEKLFF.

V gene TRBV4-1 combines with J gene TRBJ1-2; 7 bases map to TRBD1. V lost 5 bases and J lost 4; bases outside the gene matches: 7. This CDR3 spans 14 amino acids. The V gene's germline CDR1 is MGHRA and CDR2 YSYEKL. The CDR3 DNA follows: TGCGCCAGCAGCAATCCGGGACAGACCTATGGCTACACCTTC. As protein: CASSNPGQTYGYTF.

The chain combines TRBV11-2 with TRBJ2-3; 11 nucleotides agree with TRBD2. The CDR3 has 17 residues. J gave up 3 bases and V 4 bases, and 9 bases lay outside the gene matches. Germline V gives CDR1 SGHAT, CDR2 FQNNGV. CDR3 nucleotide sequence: TGTGCCAGCAGCTCCCTTCGTACTAGCGGGGGAACAGATACGCAGTATTTT. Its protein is CASSSLRTSGGTDTQYF. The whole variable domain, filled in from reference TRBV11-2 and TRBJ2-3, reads EAGVAQSPRYKIIEKRQSVAFWCNPISGHATLYWYQQILGQGPKLLIQFQNNGVVDDSQLPKDRFSAERLKGVDSTLKIQPAKLEDSAVYLCASSSLRTSGGTDTQYFGPGTRLTVL.

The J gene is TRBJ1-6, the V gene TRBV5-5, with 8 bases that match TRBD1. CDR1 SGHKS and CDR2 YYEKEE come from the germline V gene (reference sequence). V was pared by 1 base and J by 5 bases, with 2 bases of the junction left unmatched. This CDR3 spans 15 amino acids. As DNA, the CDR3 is TGTGCCAGCAGCTTGAAACAGGGGGATAATTCACCCCTCCACTTT. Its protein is CASSLKQGDNSPLHF. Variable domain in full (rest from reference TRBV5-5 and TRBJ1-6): DAGVTQSPTHLIKTRGQQVTLRCSPISGHKSVSWYQQVLGQGPQFIFQYYEKEERGRGNFPDRFSARQFPNYSSELNVNALLLGDSALYLCASSLKQGDNSPLHFGNGTRLTVT.

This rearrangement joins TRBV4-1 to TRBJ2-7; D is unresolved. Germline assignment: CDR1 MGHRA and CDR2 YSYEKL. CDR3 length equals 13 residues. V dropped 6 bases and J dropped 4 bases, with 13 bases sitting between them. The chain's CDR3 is CASSYELGYEQYF. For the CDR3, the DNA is TGCGCCAGCAGTTACGAGCTCGGGTACGAGCAGTACTTC.

CDR3 bases: TGTGCCAGCAGGCAGGGGTTCGGATCGACCCAGTACTTC. It specifies CASRQGFGSTQYF. The chain couples TRBV12-3 or TRBV12-4 to TRBJ2-5; the D gene is possibly TRBD1 (6 bases). Between the trimmed V and J ends, which lost 6 bases and 7 bases, there was a span of 15 bases. The CDR3 totals 13 residues.

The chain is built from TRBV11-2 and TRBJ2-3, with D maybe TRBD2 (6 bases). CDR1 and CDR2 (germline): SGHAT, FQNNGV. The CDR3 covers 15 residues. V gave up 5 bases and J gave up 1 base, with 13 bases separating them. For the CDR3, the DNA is TGTGCCAGCAGCCCTGGGGCTAGCGGCACAGATACGCAGTATTTT. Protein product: CASSPGASGTDTQYF.

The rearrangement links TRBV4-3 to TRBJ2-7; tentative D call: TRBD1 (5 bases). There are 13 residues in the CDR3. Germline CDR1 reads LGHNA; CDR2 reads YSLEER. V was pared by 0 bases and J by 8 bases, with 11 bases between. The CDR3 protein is CASSQDHWGKQYF. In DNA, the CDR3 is TGCGCCAGCAGCCAAGATCATTGGGGCAAGCAGTACTTC.

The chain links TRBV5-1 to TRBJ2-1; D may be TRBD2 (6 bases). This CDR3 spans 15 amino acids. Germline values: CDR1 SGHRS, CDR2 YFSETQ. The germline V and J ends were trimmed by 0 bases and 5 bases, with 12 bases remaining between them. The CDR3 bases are TGCGCCAGCAGCTTGGGACTAGGATCAAACAATGAGCAGTTCTTC. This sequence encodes CASSLGLGSNNEQFF.

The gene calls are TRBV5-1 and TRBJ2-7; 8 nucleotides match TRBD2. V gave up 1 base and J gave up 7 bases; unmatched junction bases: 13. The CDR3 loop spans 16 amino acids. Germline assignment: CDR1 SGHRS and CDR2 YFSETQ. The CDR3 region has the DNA TGCGCCAGCAGCTTGACCATGCTAGCGGGTTCGGGTGAGCAGTACTTC. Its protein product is CASSLTMLAGSGEQYF.

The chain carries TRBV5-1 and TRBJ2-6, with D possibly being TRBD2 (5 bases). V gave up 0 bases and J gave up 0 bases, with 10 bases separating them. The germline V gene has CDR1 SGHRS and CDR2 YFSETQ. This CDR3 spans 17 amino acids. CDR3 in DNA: TGCGCCAGCAGCTTGGGATTGGCGGGCTCTGGGGCCAACGTCCTGACTTTC. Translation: CASSLGLAGSGANVLTF. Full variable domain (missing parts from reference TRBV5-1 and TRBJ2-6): KAGVTQTPRYLIKTRGQQVTLSCSPISGHRSVSWYQQTPGQGLQFLFEYFSETQRNKGNFPGRFSGRQFSNSRSEMNVSTLELGDSALYLCASSLGLAGSGANVLTFGAGSRLTVL.

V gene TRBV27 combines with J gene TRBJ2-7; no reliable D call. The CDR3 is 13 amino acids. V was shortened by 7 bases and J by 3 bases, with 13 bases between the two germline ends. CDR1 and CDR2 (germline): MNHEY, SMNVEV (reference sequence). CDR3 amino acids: CASKYPGDYEQYF. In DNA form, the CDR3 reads TGTGCCAGCAAATACCCTGGAGACTACGAGCAGTACTTC.

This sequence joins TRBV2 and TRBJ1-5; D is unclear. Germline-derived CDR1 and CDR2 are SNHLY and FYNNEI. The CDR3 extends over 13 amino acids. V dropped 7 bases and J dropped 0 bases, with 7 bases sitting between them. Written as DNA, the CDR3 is TGTGCCAGCAAACCCTATAGCAATCAGCCCCAGCATTTT. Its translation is CASKPYSNQPQHF. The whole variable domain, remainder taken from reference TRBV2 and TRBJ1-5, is EPEVTQTPSHQVTQMGQEVILRCVPISNHLYFYWYRQILGQKVEFLVSFYNNEISEKSEIFDDQFSVERPDGSNFTLKIRSTKLEDSAMYFCASKPYSNQPQHFGDGTRLSIL.

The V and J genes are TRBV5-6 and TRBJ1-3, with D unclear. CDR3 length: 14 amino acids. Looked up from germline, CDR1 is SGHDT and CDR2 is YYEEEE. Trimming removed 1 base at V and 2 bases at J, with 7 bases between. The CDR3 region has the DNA TGTGCCAGCAGCTTGTACACAGCTGGAAACACCATATATTTT. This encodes CASSLYTAGNTIYF.

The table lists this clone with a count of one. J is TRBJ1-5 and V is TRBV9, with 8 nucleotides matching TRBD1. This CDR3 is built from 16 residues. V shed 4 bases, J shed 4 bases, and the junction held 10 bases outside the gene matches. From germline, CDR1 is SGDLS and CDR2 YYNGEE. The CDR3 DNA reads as TGTGCCAGCAGCTCCCAGCGGACAGGGTCGAATCAGCCCCAGCATTTT. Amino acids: CASSSQRTGSNQPQHF.

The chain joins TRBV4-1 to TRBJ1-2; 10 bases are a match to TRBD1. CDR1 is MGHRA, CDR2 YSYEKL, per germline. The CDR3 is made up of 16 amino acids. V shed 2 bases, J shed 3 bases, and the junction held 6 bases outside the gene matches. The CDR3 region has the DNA TGCGCCAGCAGCCAAAACCCGGGACAGGGGTACTATGGCTACACCTTC. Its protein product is CASSQNPGQGYYGYTF.

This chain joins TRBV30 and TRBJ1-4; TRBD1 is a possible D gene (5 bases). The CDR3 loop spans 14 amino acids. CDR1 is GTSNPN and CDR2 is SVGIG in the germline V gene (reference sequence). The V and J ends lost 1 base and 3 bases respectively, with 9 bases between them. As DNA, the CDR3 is TGTGCCTGGAGTGGTGGGGGGGCTAATGAAAAACTGTTTTTT. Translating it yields CAWSGGGANEKLFF.

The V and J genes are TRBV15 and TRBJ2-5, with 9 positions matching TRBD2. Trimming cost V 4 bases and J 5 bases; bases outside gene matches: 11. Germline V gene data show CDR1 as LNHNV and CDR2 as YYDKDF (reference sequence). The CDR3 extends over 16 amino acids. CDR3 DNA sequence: TGTGCCACCAGCATCGAGGGAGCGGGAGGTGGGGAGACCCAGTACTTC. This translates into CATSIEGAGGGETQYF. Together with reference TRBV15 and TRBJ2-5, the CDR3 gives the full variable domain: DAMVIQNPRYQVTQFGKPVTLSCSQTLNHNVMYWYQQKSSQAPKLLFHYYDKDFNNEADTPDNFQSRRPNTSFCFLDIRSPGLGDTAMYLCATSIEGAGGGETQYFGPGTRLLVL.

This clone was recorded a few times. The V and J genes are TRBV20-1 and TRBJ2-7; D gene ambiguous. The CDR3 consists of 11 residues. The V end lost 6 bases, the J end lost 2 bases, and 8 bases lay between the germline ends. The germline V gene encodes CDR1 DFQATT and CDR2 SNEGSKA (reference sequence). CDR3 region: CSAFLAYEQYF. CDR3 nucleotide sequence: TGCAGTGCCTTCCTAGCCTACGAGCAGTACTTC.

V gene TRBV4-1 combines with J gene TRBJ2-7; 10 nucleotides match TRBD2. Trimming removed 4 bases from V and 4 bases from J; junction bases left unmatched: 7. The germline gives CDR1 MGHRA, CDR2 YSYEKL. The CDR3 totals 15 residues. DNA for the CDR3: TGCGCCAGCAGCCCAGGACTAGCGGAGGGATACGAGCAGTACTTC. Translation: CASSPGLAEGYEQYF.

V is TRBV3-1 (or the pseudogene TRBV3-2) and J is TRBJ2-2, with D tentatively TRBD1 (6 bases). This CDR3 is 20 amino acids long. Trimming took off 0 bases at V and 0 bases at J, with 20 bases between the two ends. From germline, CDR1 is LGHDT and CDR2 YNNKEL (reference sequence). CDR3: CASSQDTVVDRPPNTGELFF. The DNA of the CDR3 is TGTGCCAGCAGCCAAGATACGGTCGTGGACAGACCGCCGAACACCGGGGAGCTGTTTTTT.

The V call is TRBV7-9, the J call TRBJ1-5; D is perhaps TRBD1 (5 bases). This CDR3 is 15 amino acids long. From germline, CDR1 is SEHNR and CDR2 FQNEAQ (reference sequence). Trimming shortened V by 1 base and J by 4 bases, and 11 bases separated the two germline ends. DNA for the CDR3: TGTGCCAGCAGCTTAGACGGCCAGGGAAATCAGCCCCAGCATTTT. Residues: CASSLDGQGNQPQHF.

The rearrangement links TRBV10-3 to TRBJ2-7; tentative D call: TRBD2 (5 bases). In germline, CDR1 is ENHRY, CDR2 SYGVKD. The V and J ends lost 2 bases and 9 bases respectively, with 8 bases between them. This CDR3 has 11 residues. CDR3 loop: CAISEGSSQYF. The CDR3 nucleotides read TGTGCCATCAGTGAGGGGAGTTCGCAGTACTTC.

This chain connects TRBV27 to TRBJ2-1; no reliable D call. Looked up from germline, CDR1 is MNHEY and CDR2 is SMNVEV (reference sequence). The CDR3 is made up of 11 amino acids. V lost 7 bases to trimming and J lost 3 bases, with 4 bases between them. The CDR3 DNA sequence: TGTGCCAGCATCTACTACAATGAGCAGTTCTTC. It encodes CASIYYNEQFF.

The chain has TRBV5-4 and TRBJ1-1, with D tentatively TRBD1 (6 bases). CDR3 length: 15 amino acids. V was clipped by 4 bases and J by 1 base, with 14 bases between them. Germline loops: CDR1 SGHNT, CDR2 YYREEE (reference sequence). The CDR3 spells CASSPEQGTNTEAFF. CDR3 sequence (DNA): TGTGCCAGCAGCCCCGAACAGGGAACGAACACTGAAGCTTTCTTT.

CDR3 nucleotides: TGCGCCAGCAGCCAAGAGAGGGTGACGGGTTACGAGCAGTACTTC. Encoded protein: CASSQERVTGYEQYF. The chain is built from TRBV4-1 and TRBJ2-7, with a possible D match to TRBD2 (5 bases). V was cut by 0 bases and J by 4 bases, with 13 bases left in between. Per the germline V gene, CDR1 is MGHRA and CDR2 is YSYEKL. This CDR3 is 15 amino acids long.

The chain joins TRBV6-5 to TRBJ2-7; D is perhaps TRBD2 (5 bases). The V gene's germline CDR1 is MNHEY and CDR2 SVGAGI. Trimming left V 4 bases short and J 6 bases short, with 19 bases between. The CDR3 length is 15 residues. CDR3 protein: CASSLDSRLKAEQYF. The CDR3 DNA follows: TGTGCCAGCAGTTTGGACTCACGTCTTAAGGCCGAGCAGTACTTC.

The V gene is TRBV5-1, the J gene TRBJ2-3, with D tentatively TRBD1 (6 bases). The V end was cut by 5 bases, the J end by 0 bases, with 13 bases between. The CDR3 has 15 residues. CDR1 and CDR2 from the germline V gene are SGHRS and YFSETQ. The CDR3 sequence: CASRAGTTSTDTQYF. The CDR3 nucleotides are TGCGCCAGCAGGGCAGGGACAACTAGCACAGATACGCAGTATTTT.

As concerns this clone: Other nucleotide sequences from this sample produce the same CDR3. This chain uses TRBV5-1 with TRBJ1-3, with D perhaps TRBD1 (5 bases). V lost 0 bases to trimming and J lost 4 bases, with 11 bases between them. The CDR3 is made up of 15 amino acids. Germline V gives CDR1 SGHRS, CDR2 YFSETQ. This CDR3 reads CASSLGSGHGNTIYF. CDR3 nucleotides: TGCGCCAGCAGCTTGGGGTCAGGGCACGGAAACACCATATATTTT.

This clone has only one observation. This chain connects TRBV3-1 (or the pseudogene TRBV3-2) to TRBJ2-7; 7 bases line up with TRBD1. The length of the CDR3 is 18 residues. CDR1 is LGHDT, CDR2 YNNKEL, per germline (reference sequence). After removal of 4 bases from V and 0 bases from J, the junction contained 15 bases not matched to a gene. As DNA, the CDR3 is TGTGCCAGCAGCCTGACAAGTTGGACAGGTCGAAGCTCCTACGAGCAGTACTTC. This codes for CASSLTSWTGRSSYEQYF.

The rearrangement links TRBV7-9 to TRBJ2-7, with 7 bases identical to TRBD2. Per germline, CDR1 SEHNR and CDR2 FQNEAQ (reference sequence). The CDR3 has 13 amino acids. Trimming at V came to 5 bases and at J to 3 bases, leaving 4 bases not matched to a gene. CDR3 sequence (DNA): TGTGCCAGCAGCAAGGGAGGGATCTACGAGCAGTACTTC. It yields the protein CASSKGGIYEQYF. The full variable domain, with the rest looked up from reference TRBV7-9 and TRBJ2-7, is DTGVSQNPRHKITKRGQNVTFRCDPISEHNRLYWYRQTLGQGPEFLTYFQNEAQLEKSRLLSDRFSAERPKGSFSTLEIQRTEQGDSAMYLCASSKGGIYEQYFGPGTRLTVT.